The 4 T cell receptor beta chains given below trace back to one sample, sequenced in a study of shared clonotypes between healthy human individuals. Produced via immunoSEQ multiplex PCR; TCRdb's table is partial and in-frame only. The sample shows around 1.9 million clones, about 93% of them seen only once. Selected positively for CCR7 and CD45RO-negative, naive CD8 cells excluded terminally differentiated effector memory CD45RA+ cells. Material for sequencing was naive CD8+ T cells from PBMCs. Receptors originate from a man between 18 and 35 years old in good health. Some clones in this sample may be carry-over from other donors' samples.

J is TRBJ1-1 and V is TRBV10-2; D is perhaps TRBD1 (5 bases). This CDR3 contains 12 residues. The germline CDR1 and CDR2 sequences are WSHSY and SAAADI. V lost 7 bases and J lost 4, with 10 bases in between. DNA of the CDR3: TGCGCCAGCACAGGGTCGGGCACTGAAGCTTTCTTT. It encodes CASTGSGTEAFF.

The V gene is TRBV9, the J gene TRBJ1-1, with D unresolved. The CDR3 totals 15 residues. Trimming cost V 0 bases and J 1 base, with 10 bases left between them. CDR1 and CDR2 (germline): SGDLS, YYNGEE. The CDR3, as DNA: TGTGCCAGCAGCGTAGTGGGCCAGCAGAACACTGAAGCTTTCTTT. Encoded protein: CASSVVGQQNTEAFF.

This clone was recorded once. The chain joins TRBV7-9 to TRBJ2-1; possibly TRBD1 for D (6 bases). The CDR3 covers 16 residues. Between the trimmed V and J ends, which lost 5 bases and 7 bases, there was a span of 21 bases. CDR1 SEHNR and CDR2 FQNEAQ come from the germline V gene (reference sequence). The CDR3 here is CASSLARDTGWNEQFF. The CDR3 DNA sequence: TGTGCCAGCAGCCTTGCCCGGGACACGGGTTGGAATGAGCAGTTCTTC.

V and J are TRBV4-1 and TRBJ2-1; 7 bases fit TRBD1. Germline V CDR1 and CDR2: MGHRA, YSYEKL. The ends lost 4 bases at V and 6 bases at J; junction bases unmatched: 3. This CDR3 has 13 amino acids. The CDR3 coding sequence is TGCGCCAGCAGCCCGGGACAGATCAATGAGCAGTTCTTC. Translating gives CASSPGQINEQFF.